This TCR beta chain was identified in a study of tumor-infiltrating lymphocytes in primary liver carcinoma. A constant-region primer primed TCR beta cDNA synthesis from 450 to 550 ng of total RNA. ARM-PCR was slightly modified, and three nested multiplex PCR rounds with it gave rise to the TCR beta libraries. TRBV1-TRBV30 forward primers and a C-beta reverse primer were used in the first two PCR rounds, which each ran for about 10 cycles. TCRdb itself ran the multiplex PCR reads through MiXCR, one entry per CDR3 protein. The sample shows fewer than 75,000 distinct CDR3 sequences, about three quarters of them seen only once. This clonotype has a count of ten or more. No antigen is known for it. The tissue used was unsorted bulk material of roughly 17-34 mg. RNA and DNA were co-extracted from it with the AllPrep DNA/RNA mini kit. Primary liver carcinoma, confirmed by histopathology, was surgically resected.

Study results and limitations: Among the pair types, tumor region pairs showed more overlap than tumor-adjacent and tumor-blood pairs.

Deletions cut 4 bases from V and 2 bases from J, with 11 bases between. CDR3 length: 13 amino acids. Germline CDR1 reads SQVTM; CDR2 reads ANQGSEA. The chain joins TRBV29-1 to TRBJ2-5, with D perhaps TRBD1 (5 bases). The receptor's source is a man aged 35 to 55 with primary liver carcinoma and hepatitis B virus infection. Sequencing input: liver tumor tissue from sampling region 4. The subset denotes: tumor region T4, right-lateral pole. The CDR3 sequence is CSVGLGQQETQYF. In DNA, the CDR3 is TGCAGCGTTGGGCTCGGACAACAAGAGACCCAGTACTTC.